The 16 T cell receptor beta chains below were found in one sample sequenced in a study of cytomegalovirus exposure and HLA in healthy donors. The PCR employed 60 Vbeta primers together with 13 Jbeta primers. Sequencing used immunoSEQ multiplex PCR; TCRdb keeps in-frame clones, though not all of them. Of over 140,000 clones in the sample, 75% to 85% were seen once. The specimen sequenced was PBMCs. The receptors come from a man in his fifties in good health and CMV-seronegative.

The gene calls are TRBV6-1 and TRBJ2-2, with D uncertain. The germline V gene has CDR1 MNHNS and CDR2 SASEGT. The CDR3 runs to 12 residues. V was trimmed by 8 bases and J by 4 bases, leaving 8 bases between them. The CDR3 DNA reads TGTGCCAGCGGCAGGTTCACCGGGGAGCTGTTTTTT. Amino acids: CASGRFTGELFF.

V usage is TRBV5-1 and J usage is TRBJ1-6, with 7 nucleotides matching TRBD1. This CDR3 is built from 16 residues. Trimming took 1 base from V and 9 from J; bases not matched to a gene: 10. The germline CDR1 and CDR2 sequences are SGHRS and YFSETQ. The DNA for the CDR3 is TGCGCCAGCAGCTTGCAACCTACAGGGGTCGGTTCACCCCTCCACTTT. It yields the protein CASSLQPTGVGSPLHF.

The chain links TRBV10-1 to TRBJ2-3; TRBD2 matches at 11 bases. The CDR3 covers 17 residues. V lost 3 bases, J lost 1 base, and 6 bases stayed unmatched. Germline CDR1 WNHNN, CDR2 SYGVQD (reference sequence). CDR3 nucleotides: TGCGCCAGCAGTGATATTAGCGGGAGGGCTGGCACAGATACGCAGTATTTT. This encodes CASSDISGRAGTDTQYF.

The CDR3 sequence: CASMFRGDTEAFF. The CDR3 DNA reads TGTGCCAGCATGTTCAGGGGAGATACTGAAGCTTTCTTT. The rearrangement joins TRBV5-4 to TRBJ1-1; a weak D match, TRBD1 (6 bases). The germline CDR1 and CDR2 sequences are SGHNT and YYREEE (reference sequence). The CDR3 runs 13 residues. Trimming took off 6 bases at V and 5 bases at J, with 14 bases between the two ends.

DNA for the CDR3: TGTGCCAGCAGTATACAGGGGACCGGGGAGCTGTTTTTT. Its translation: CASSIQGTGELFF. This chain joins TRBV2 and TRBJ2-2, with 7 positions matching TRBD1. Unmatched junction bases numbered 2, after V lost 5 bases and J lost 5 bases. The CDR3 runs 13 residues. Germline-derived CDR1 and CDR2 are SNHLY and FYNNEI.

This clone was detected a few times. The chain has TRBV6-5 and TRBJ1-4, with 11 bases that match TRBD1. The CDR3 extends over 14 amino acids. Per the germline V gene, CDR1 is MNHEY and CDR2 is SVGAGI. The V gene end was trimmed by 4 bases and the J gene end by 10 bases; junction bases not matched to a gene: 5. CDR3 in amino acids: CASSWDRGISKLFF. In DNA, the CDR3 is TGTGCCAGCAGTTGGGACAGGGGGATTTCAAAACTGTTTTTT.

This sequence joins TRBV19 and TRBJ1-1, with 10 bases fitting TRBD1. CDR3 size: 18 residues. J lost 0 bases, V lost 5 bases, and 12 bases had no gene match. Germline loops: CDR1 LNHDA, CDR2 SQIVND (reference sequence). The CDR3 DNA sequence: TGTGCCAGTAGTTCTAAGCCGGGACAGGGGACATTGAACACTGAAGCTTTCTTT. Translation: CASSSKPGQGTLNTEAFF.

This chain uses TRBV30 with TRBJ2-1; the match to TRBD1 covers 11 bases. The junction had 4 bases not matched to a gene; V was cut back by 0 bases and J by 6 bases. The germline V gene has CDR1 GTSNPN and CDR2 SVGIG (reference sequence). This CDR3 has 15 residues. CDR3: CAWSVGTGGRNEQFF. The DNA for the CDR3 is TGTGCCTGGAGTGTAGGGACAGGGGGTCGCAATGAGCAGTTCTTC.

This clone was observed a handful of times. CDR3 region: CASSLGGVSGANVLTF. Written as DNA, the CDR3 is TGTGCCAGCAGCTTGGGGGGAGTCTCTGGGGCCAACGTCCTGACTTTC. The genes are TRBV11-3 and TRBJ2-6; maybe TRBD2 (6 bases). Per germline, CDR1 SGHNT and CDR2 YENEEA. The CDR3 extends over 16 amino acids. V shed 3 bases and J shed 0 bases, with 9 bases lying between them.

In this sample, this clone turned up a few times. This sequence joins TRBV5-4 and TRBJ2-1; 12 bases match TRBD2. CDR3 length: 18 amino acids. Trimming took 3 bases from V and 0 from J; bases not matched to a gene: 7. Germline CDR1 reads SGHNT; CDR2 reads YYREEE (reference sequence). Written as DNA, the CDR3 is TGTGCCAGCAGCTCGGGACTAGCGGGCTCCATCTCCTACAATGAGCAGTTCTTC. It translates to CASSSGLAGSISYNEQFF.

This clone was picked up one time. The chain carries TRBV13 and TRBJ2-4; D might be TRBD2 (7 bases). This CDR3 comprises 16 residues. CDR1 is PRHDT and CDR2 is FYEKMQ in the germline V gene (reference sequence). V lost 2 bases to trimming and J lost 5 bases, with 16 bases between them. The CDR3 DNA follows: TGTGCCAGCAGCTTAAGATGGGGGGGGGCGGAAAACATTCAGTACTTC. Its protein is CASSLRWGGAENIQYF.

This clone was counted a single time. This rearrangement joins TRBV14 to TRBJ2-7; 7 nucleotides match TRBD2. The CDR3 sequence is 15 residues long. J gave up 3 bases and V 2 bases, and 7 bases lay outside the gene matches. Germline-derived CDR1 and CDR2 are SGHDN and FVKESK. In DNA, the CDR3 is TGTGCCAGCAGCCAACCCAAGCGGGGAATCTACGAGCAGTACTTC. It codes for CASSQPKRGIYEQYF.

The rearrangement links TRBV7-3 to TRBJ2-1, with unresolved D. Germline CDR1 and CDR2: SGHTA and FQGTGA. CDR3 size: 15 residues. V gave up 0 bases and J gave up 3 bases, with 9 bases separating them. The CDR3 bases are TGTGCCAGCAGCTTAACCGATGGCCTCTACAATGAGCAGTTCTTC. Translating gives CASSLTDGLYNEQFF.

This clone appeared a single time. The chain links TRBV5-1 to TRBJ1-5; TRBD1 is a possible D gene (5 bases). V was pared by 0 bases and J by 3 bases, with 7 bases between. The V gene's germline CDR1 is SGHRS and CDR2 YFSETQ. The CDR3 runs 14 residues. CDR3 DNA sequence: TGCGCCAGCAGCTTGGAGGGACTCAATCAGCCCCAGCATTTT. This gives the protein CASSLEGLNQPQHF.

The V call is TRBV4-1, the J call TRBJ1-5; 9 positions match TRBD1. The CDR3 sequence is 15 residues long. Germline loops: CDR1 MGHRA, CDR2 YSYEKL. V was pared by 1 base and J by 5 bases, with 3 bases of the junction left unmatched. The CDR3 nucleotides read TGCGCCAGCAGCCAAGGGACAGGGGTGGATCAGCCCCAGCATTTT. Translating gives CASSQGTGVDQPQHF.

DNA for the CDR3: TGTGCCAGCAGCTTTGAAACAGGGGGCACTGAAGCTTTCTTT. It codes for CASSFETGGTEAFF. The V and J genes are TRBV5-4 and TRBJ1-1; 8 bases agree with TRBD1. Germline values: CDR1 SGHNT, CDR2 YYREEE (reference sequence). This CDR3 region has 14 residues. Germline trimming cut 2 bases from V and 4 bases from J; bases unmatched to any gene: 4. Variable domain in full (rest from reference TRBV5-4 and TRBJ1-1): ETGVTQSPTHLIKTRGQQVTLRCSSQSGHNTVSWYQQALGQGPQFIFQYYREEENGRGNFPPRFSGLQFPNYSSELNVNALELDDSALYLCASSFETGGTEAFFGQGTRLTVV.